The 2 T cell receptor beta chains reported below all come from one sample, sequenced in a study of T cell repertoires in aging, cancer and after chemotherapy. TRB rearrangements spanning V, D and J were amplified using mixed TRB-A/B primers. TCRdb fed the multiplex PCR reads into MiXCR, producing one record per CDR3 protein. The table shows approximately 1,700 distinct CDR3 sequences, with around 34% occurring only once. TCR beta rearrangements were amplified from peripheral blood genomic DNA. Sequenced input: blood. The receptor source for this set is a human donor with a solid tumor.

The rearrangement joins TRBV19 to TRBJ1-1, with D possibly TRBD1 on 5 matching bases. V shed 7 bases and J shed 1 base, with 13 bases lying between them. CDR1 is LNHDA and CDR2 is SQIVND in the germline V gene (reference sequence). The CDR3 extends over 14 amino acids. The CDR3 DNA is TGTGCCAGTATCAAGGGGCCGGCGAACACTGAAGCTTTCTTT. Its protein is CASIKGPANTEAFF.

Judged by abundance, this clonotype is large. The gene calls are TRBV20-1 and TRBJ2-4; D perhaps matches TRBD2 (6 bases). The V and J ends lost 0 bases and 8 bases respectively, with 14 bases between them. Germline V CDR1 and CDR2: DFQATT, SNEGSKA (reference sequence). CDR3 size: 14 residues. CDR3 nucleotide sequence: TGCAGTGCTAGAGATATGCCTTGGGAGGACATTCAGTACTTC. It codes for CSARDMPWEDIQYF.